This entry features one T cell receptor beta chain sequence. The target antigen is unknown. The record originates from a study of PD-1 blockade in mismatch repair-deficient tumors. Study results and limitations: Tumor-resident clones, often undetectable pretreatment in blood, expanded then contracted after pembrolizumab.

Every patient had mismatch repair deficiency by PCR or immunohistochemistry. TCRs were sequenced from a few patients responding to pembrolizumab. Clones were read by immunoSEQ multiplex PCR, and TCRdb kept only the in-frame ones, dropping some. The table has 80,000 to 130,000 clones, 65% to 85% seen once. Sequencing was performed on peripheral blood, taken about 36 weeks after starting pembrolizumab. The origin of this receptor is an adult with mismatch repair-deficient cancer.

The CDR3 loop reads CASSFETGGGNTIYF. The CDR3 nucleotides are TGCGCCAGCAGCTTTGAGACAGGGGGAGGAAACACCATATATTTT. The V call is TRBV5-1, the J call TRBJ1-3; 9 bases fit TRBD1. The CDR3 spans 15 residues. Germline assignment: CDR1 SGHRS and CDR2 YFSETQ. Trimming at V came to 2 bases and at J to 4 bases, leaving 4 bases not matched to a gene. The complete variable domain, with remaining parts taken from reference TRBV5-1 and TRBJ1-3, reads KAGVTQTPRYLIKTRGQQVTLSCSPISGHRSVSWYQQTPGQGLQFLFEYFSETQRNKGNFPGRFSGRQFSNSRSEMNVSTLELGDSALYLCASSFETGGGNTIYFGEGSWLTVV.